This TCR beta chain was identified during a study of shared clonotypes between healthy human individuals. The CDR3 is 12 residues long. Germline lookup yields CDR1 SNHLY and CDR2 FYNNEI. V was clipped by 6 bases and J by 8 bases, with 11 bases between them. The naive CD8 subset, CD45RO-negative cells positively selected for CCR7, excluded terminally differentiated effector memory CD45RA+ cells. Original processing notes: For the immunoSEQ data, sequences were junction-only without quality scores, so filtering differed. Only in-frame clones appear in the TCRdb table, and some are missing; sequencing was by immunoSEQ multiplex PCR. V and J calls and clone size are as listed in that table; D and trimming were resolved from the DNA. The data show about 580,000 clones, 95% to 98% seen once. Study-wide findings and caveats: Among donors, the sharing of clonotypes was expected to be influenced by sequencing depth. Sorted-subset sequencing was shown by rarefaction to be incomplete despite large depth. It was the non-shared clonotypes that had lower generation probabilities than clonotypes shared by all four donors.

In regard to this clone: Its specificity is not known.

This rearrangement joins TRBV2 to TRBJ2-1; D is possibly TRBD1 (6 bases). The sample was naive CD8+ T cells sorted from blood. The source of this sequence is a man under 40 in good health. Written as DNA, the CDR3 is TGTGCCAGCAGGTCAGGGGTCCATGAGCAGTTCTTC. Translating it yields CASRSGVHEQFF. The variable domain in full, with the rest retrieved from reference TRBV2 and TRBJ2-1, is EPEVTQTPSHQVTQMGQEVILRCVPISNHLYFYWYRQILGQKVEFLVSFYNNEISEKSEIFDDQFSVERPDGSNFTLKIRSTKLEDSAMYFCASRSGVHEQFFGPGTRLTVL.